A selection of T cell receptor beta chains follows, all from one sample in a study of T cell repertoires in cytomegalovirus infection. TCRdb redid the calling of the reads with MiXCR, one entry per CDR3 protein. The data contain fewer than 250,000 distinct CDR3 sequences, roughly an eighth of them singletons. The sample was PBMCs. These receptors all stem from a human donor in good health (CMV status not recorded). Some clones in this sample may be carry-over from other donors' samples. The CDR3 runs from the conserved cysteine through the conserved F or W. The order of the fields is J gene, D gene, V gene, clone size, CDR3 protein, CDR3 DNA. A D gene is named only where the DNA matches it firmly. Expanded clones are given a class, and other clones once, few, many or no size at all.

J gene: TRBJ1-1; D gene: .; V gene: TRBV5-1; clone size: .; CDR3 protein: CASSFGTTNTEAFF; CDR3 DNA: TGCGCCAGCAGCTTCGGGACAACGAACACTGAAGCTTTCTTT
J gene: TRBJ2-3; D gene: .; V gene: TRBV14; clone size: .; CDR3 protein: CASSRDLAFTDTQYF; CDR3 DNA: TGTGCCAGCTCCCGGGACTTGGCGTTCACAGATACGCAGTATTTT
J gene: TRBJ2-1; D gene: .; V gene: TRBV12-3/TRBV12-4; clone size: many; CDR3 protein: CASSDQNEQFF; CDR3 DNA: TGTGCCAGCAGCGATCAAAATGAGCAGTTCTTC
J gene: TRBJ1-2; D gene: TRBD1; V gene: TRBV7-2; clone size: many; CDR3 protein: CASSFGGTGSVYTF; CDR3 DNA: TGTGCCAGCAGCTTCGGTGGGACAGGATCTGTCTACACCTTC
J gene: TRBJ1-5; D gene: .; V gene: TRBV7-8; clone size: many; CDR3 protein: CASSLGGQRNQPQHF; CDR3 DNA: TGTGCCAGCAGCTTAGGAGGACAGAGGAATCAGCCCCAGCATTTT
J gene: TRBJ1-5; D gene: .; V gene: TRBV27; clone size: .; CDR3 protein: CASGDSNQPQHF; CDR3 DNA: TGTGCCAGCGGGGACAGCAATCAGCCCCAGCATTTT
J gene: TRBJ2-5; D gene: .; V gene: TRBV11-2; clone size: many; CDR3 protein: CATKQDTKAETQYF; CDR3 DNA: TGTGCCACCAAGCAAGACACAAAGGCAGAGACCCAGTACTTC
J gene: TRBJ2-7; D gene: .; V gene: TRBV5-1; clone size: .; CDR3 protein: CASRLDGGGSPDEQYF; CDR3 DNA: TGCGCCAGCAGGCTAGACGGGGGCGGGAGCCCAGACGAGCAGTACTTC
J gene: TRBJ2-5; D gene: .; V gene: TRBV12-5; clone size: once; CDR3 protein: CASGQLGGETQYF; CDR3 DNA: TGTGCTAGTGGGCAGCTAGGGGGAGAGACCCAGTACTTC
J gene: TRBJ1-5; D gene: TRBD1; V gene: TRBV10-2; clone size: .; CDR3 protein: CASGGTADQPQHF; CDR3 DNA: TGCGCCAGCGGCGGGACAGCGGACCAGCCCCAGCATTTT
J gene: TRBJ2-2; D gene: .; V gene: TRBV6-2/TRBV6-3; clone size: .; CDR3 protein: CASRDPMDGELFF; CDR3 DNA: TGTGCCAGCAGGGACCCCATGGACGGGGAGCTGTTTTTT
J gene: TRBJ1-4; D gene: .; V gene: TRBV7-3; clone size: many; CDR3 protein: CASSRGGATNEKLFF; CDR3 DNA: TGTGCCAGCAGCCGAGGCGGAGCAACTAATGAAAAACTGTTTTTT
J gene: TRBJ1-1; D gene: .; V gene: TRBV7-9; clone size: many; CDR3 protein: CASSLGGSYTEAFF; CDR3 DNA: TGTGCCAGCAGCCTCGGGGGCAGCTACACTGAAGCTTTCTTT
J gene: TRBJ1-1; D gene: .; V gene: TRBV6-5; clone size: few; CDR3 protein: CASSPRGITEAFF; CDR3 DNA: TGTGCCAGCAGTCCCAGGGGTATCACTGAAGCTTTCTTT
J gene: TRBJ2-3; D gene: TRBD2; V gene: TRBV28; clone size: .; CDR3 protein: CASSGRAGTDTQYF; CDR3 DNA: TGTGCCAGCAGTGGGAGGGCTGGCACAGATACGCAGTATTTT
J gene: TRBJ1-1; D gene: .; V gene: TRBV29-1; clone size: many; CDR3 protein: CSVQRSGRDTEAFF; CDR3 DNA: TGCAGCGTCCAAAGATCAGGGAGGGACACTGAAGCTTTCTTT
J gene: TRBJ2-2; D gene: .; V gene: TRBV14; clone size: few; CDR3 protein: CASSQVYAGELFF; CDR3 DNA: TGTGCCAGCAGCCAAGTTTACGCCGGGGAGCTGTTTTTT
J gene: TRBJ2-6; D gene: .; V gene: TRBV11-3; clone size: few; CDR3 protein: CASSFGDVLTF; CDR3 DNA: TGTGCCAGCAGCTTCGGTGACGTCCTGACTTTC
J gene: TRBJ1-3; D gene: .; V gene: TRBV13; clone size: .; CDR3 protein: CASSFTRNTIYF; CDR3 DNA: TGTGCCAGCAGCTTCACACGAAACACCATATATTTT
J gene: TRBJ2-1; D gene: .; V gene: TRBV11-1; clone size: .; CDR3 protein: CASSLIAGGEQFF; CDR3 DNA: TGTGCCAGCAGCTTAATAGCCGGGGGTGAGCAGTTCTTC
J gene: TRBJ1-2; D gene: .; V gene: TRBV29-1; clone size: few; CDR3 protein: CSVEQGDYGYTF; CDR3 DNA: TGCAGCGTGGAACAGGGAGACTATGGCTACACCTTC
J gene: TRBJ1-4; D gene: .; V gene: TRBV7-2; clone size: many; CDR3 protein: CASSPKEKLFF; CDR3 DNA: TGTGCCAGCAGCCCGAAAGAAAAACTGTTTTTT
J gene: TRBJ1-2; D gene: .; V gene: TRBV5-6; clone size: .; CDR3 protein: CASSLGQSYGYTF; CDR3 DNA: TGTGCCAGCAGCTTGGGACAGTCCTATGGCTACACCTTC
J gene: TRBJ1-5; D gene: .; V gene: TRBV7-2; clone size: many; CDR3 protein: CASSLMPGADGPQHF; CDR3 DNA: TGTGCCAGCAGCTTAATGCCTGGGGCTGATGGGCCCCAGCATTTT
J gene: TRBJ2-5; D gene: .; V gene: TRBV7-3; clone size: .; CDR3 protein: CASSLGVSGETQYF; CDR3 DNA: TGTGCCAGCAGCTTAGGGGTCAGCGGAGAGACCCAGTACTTC
J gene: TRBJ2-3; D gene: .; V gene: TRBV19; clone size: few; CDR3 protein: CASSIGPDTQYF; CDR3 DNA: TGTGCCAGTAGTATAGGCCCAGATACGCAGTATTTT
J gene: TRBJ2-7; D gene: .; V gene: TRBV7-9; clone size: few; CDR3 protein: CASKADSYEQYF; CDR3 DNA: TGTGCCAGCAAGGCAGATTCCTACGAGCAGTACTTC
J gene: TRBJ2-5; D gene: TRBD2; V gene: TRBV12-3/TRBV12-4; clone size: many; CDR3 protein: CASSLAGTETQYF; CDR3 DNA: TGTGCCAGCAGCCTAGCGGGGACGGAGACCCAGTACTTC
J gene: TRBJ2-7; D gene: TRBD2; V gene: TRBV7-2; clone size: many; CDR3 protein: CASSYRGLAGGIYEQYF; CDR3 DNA: TGTGCCAGCAGCTATAGGGGACTAGCGGGAGGGATCTACGAGCAGTACTTC
J gene: TRBJ1-2; D gene: .; V gene: TRBV7-9; clone size: .; CDR3 protein: CVSSPDGYGYTF; CDR3 DNA: TGTGTCAGCAGCCCGGACGGATATGGCTACACCTTC
J gene: TRBJ2-3; D gene: TRBD1; V gene: TRBV7-8; clone size: many; CDR3 protein: CASSPGTEFTDTQYF; CDR3 DNA: TGTGCCAGCAGCCCCGGGACAGAGTTCACAGATACGCAGTATTTT
J gene: TRBJ1-4; D gene: .; V gene: TRBV19; clone size: .; CDR3 protein: CASSILSVEKLFF; CDR3 DNA: TGTGCCAGTAGTATTCTGTCCGTGGAAAAACTGTTTTTT
J gene: TRBJ2-3; D gene: .; V gene: TRBV7-2; clone size: many; CDR3 protein: CASTPPRIATDTQYF; CDR3 DNA: TGTGCCAGCACCCCCCCCCGGATAGCGACAGATACGCAGTATTTT
J gene: TRBJ2-5; D gene: .; V gene: TRBV5-1; clone size: .; CDR3 protein: CASDAGNGAMETQYF; CDR3 DNA: TGCGCCAGCGACGCGGGGAATGGGGCTATGGAGACCCAGTACTTC
J gene: TRBJ2-3; D gene: TRBD2; V gene: TRBV10-3; clone size: many; CDR3 protein: CAINGGGATDTQYF; CDR3 DNA: TGTGCCATCAACGGCGGGGGGGCAACAGATACGCAGTATTTT
J gene: TRBJ1-1; D gene: .; V gene: TRBV6-6; clone size: .; CDR3 protein: CASRATRGEAEAFF; CDR3 DNA: TGTGCCAGCAGGGCCACCAGAGGGGAAGCTGAAGCTTTCTTT
J gene: TRBJ2-2; D gene: .; V gene: TRBV28; clone size: few; CDR3 protein: CASIGQLNSGGELFF; CDR3 DNA: TGTGCCAGCATCGGACAGTTAAACTCGGGCGGGGAGCTGTTTTTT
J gene: TRBJ2-5; D gene: TRBD1; V gene: TRBV29-1; clone size: few; CDR3 protein: CSYRTGLQETQYF; CDR3 DNA: TGCAGCTACAGGACAGGACTCCAAGAGACCCAGTACTTC
J gene: TRBJ1-5; D gene: .; V gene: TRBV2; clone size: .; CDR3 protein: CASSRQMISNQPQHF; CDR3 DNA: TGTGCCAGCAGCCGACAGATGATTAGCAATCAGCCCCAGCATTTT
J gene: TRBJ2-5; D gene: TRBD2; V gene: TRBV6-1; clone size: .; CDR3 protein: CASSRTRGQETQYF; CDR3 DNA: TGTGCCAGCAGTCGGACTAGGGGACAAGAGACCCAGTACTTC
J gene: TRBJ2-7; D gene: .; V gene: TRBV7-2; clone size: many; CDR3 protein: CASSYPGSPDEQYF; CDR3 DNA: TGTGCCAGCAGCTATCCGGGGAGTCCAGACGAGCAGTACTTC
J gene: TRBJ1-2; D gene: .; V gene: TRBV7-9; clone size: many; CDR3 protein: CASSIGTYYGYTF; CDR3 DNA: TGTGCCAGCAGCATCGGGACATACTATGGCTACACCTTC
J gene: TRBJ2-5; D gene: .; V gene: TRBV7-2; clone size: many; CDR3 protein: CASSISRGGWETQYF; CDR3 DNA: TGTGCCAGCAGCATTAGTCGGGGAGGCTGGGAGACCCAGTACTTC
J gene: TRBJ2-7; D gene: TRBD1; V gene: TRBV19; clone size: few; CDR3 protein: CASRDRDRASYEQYF; CDR3 DNA: TGTGCCAGTAGAGACCGGGACAGGGCGTCCTACGAGCAGTACTTC
J gene: TRBJ2-1; D gene: .; V gene: TRBV7-9; clone size: many; CDR3 protein: CASSSRDGHLLSSYNEQFF; CDR3 DNA: TGTGCCAGCAGCTCCCGGGACGGCCACTTACTAAGCTCCTACAATGAGCAGTTCTTC
J gene: TRBJ1-5; D gene: .; V gene: TRBV6-2/TRBV6-3; clone size: .; CDR3 protein: CASSYSSLRQPQHF; CDR3 DNA: TGTGCCAGCAGTTACTCGTCCTTGCGTCAGCCCCAGCATTTT
J gene: TRBJ1-2; D gene: TRBD1; V gene: TRBV20-1; clone size: few; CDR3 protein: CSARDRDRVYGYTF; CDR3 DNA: TGCAGTGCTAGAGATCGAGACAGGGTCTATGGCTACACCTTC
J gene: TRBJ2-7; D gene: .; V gene: TRBV29-1; clone size: many; CDR3 protein: CSGSQRVHYPEQYF; CDR3 DNA: TGCAGCGGATCCCAGCGGGTCCACTATCCCGAGCAGTACTTC
J gene: TRBJ1-4; D gene: .; V gene: TRBV7-9; clone size: few; CDR3 protein: CASTGQRYEKLFF; CDR3 DNA: TGTGCCAGCACCGGACAGAGGTATGAAAAACTGTTTTTT